This T cell receptor (beta chain) originates from a study of cytomegalovirus exposure and HLA in healthy donors. The ends lost 2 bases at V and 1 base at J; junction bases unmatched: 2. CDR1 and CDR2 from the germline V gene are MNHNS and SASEGT. CDR3 length: 16 residues. The primer mix had 60 Vbeta and 13 Jbeta primers. The data were produced by immunoSEQ multiplex PCR, yet TCRdb's version contains in-frame clones alone and is incomplete. Its table lists tens of thousands of clones. Study-wide findings and caveats: When analyzed later, the rates of TCR association showed variation by HLA locus, with DRB1 the most and HLA-C the fewest. Most of the TCR beta V segments (in an earlier analysis) were productive either about 87% or about 30% of the time. In a later analysis, an Asian-associated ancestry cluster reportedly showed fewer N-insertions than the roughly 690-donor mean. As immune exposure information, only CMV serostatus was available.

A note on this clone: Its specificity is not known.

This sequence was found in a woman aged 60 to 75 in good health and CMV-seronegative. The sample consisted of PBMCs. J is TRBJ2-1 and V is TRBV6-1; 10 nucleotides match TRBD2. CDR3 nucleotide sequence: TGTGCCAGCAGTGAAAGGGGACTAGCGTCCTACAATGAGCAGTTCTTC. It specifies CASSERGLASYNEQFF.